This T cell receptor (beta chain) was sequenced during a study of Graves' ophthalmopathy and Graves' hyperthyroidism. This clonotype was counted at least ten times. After removal of 5 bases from V and 5 bases from J, the junction contained 8 bases not matched to a gene. Germline values: CDR1 SQVTM, CDR2 ANQGSEA. The CDR3 extends over 13 amino acids. Beta-chain TCR CDR3 regions were amplified from RNA transcripts. A first-round RT-PCR used HTBI primers, followed by a second-round multiplex PCR. TCRdb reprocessed the multiplex PCR reads with MiXCR, giving one entry per CDR3 protein. The sample has over 500,000 distinct CDR3 sequences, about 24% seen once. Orbital computed tomography and thyroid ultrasound, along with TRAb, serum thyroxine and clinical symptoms, underpinned diagnosis.

The sequence came from a woman under 30 with stable Graves' hyperthyroidism. Some clones in this sample may be carry-over from other donors' samples. The sample consisted of peripheral blood. The chain employs TRBV29-1 and TRBJ2-7; 8 bases line up with TRBD1. CDR3: CSVSRTGSDEQYF. The CDR3 DNA sequence: TGCAGCGTTTCCAGGACAGGGAGCGACGAGCAGTACTTC.